A selection of T cell receptor beta chains follows, all from one sample in a study of T-cell reconstitution after alpha-beta-depleted transplantation in children. TCRdb passed the PCR reads through MiXCR, listing each CDR3 protein once. The repertoire holds roughly 100,000 distinct CDR3 sequences, with around 5.9% as singletons. The sequencing here drew on PBMCs, mostly from graft donor cells, taken 60 days after TCRalphabeta/CD19-depleted stem cell transplant. The receptors were sampled from a female patient aged 2-15 years who had a stem cell transplant for Fanconi anemia, so the T cells may come from the graft donor. CDR3s include the opening cysteine and the closing phenylalanine or tryptophan. The D gene is left open where the match is weak. Size is omitted from some rows. Given values are once, few, many or a class for expanded clones.

v_gene	j_gene	abundance	d_gene	CDR3nt	CDR3aa
TRBV29-1	TRBJ1-2	few	.	TGCAGCGCCGCCGACAGTTCCTTCTATGGCTACACCTTC	CSAADSSFYGYTF
TRBV28	TRBJ1-3	many	TRBD1	TGTGCCAGCGGCAGGGGGCAAGAAAACACCATATATTTT	CASGRGQENTIYF
TRBV11-3	TRBJ2-1	many	.	TGTGCCAGCAGTCCCGGGGGGCCGCACAATGAGCAGTTCTTC	CASSPGGPHNEQFF
TRBV20-1	TRBJ1-1	once	.	TGCAGTGCAAGGGACACTATGAACACTGAAGCTTTCTTT	CSARDTMNTEAFF
TRBV13	TRBJ2-1	few	TRBD2	TGTGCCAGCAGCTTAGCATCTAGCGGGAGGTCCCCGTACTACAATGAGCAGTTCTTC	CASSLASSGRSPYYNEQFF
TRBV5-1	TRBJ2-5	.	.	TGCGCCAGCAGGAGGGGGTCCCAAGAGACCCAGTACTTC	CASRRGSQETQYF
TRBV7-2	TRBJ2-4	.	.	TGTGCCAGCAGCTTAGACCGACAGGAAGACATTCAGTACTTC	CASSLDRQEDIQYF
TRBV12-3/TRBV12-4	TRBJ2-5	many	.	TGTGCCAGCACCTCTCAGGGGGAGACCCAGTACTTC	CASTSQGETQYF
TRBV24-1	TRBJ1-2	.	.	TGTGCCACCAGTGACGGGTATGGCTACACCTTC	CATSDGYGYTF
TRBV11-2	TRBJ2-1	many	TRBD1	TGTGCCAGCAGCTTAGATTCGGGACAGGGGTACAATGAGCAGTTCTTC	CASSLDSGQGYNEQFF
TRBV7-2	TRBJ2-5	many	.	TGTGCCAGCAGCCCCCCTTGGGAAGCTATTCAAGAGACCCAGTACTTC	CASSPPWEAIQETQYF
TRBV5-1	TRBJ2-2	many	TRBD2	TGCGCCAGCAGCTTCCTATTAGCGGGAGGGAACACCGGGGAGCTGTTTTTT	CASSFLLAGGNTGELFF
TRBV7-3	TRBJ2-1	many	.	TGTGCCAGCAGCTCACTAGGGGGCTCCTACAATGAGCAGTTCTTC	CASSSLGGSYNEQFF
TRBV10-3	TRBJ2-7	few	TRBD2	TGTGCCATCAGCACTAGCGGGGATATATACGAGCAGTACTTC	CAISTSGDIYEQYF
TRBV12-3/TRBV12-4	TRBJ2-1	many	TRBD1	TGTGCCAGCAGTTTAATGGGGACAGGCCAGTTCTTC	CASSLMGTGQFF
TRBV15	TRBJ2-3	many	TRBD1	TGTGCCACCAGCAGAGCCGGGACAGGGGGCCCAGATACGCAGTATTTT	CATSRAGTGGPDTQYF
TRBV11-2	TRBJ2-7	many	TRBD2	TGTGCCAGCAGCTTATGGGATAGCGGGAGCTACGAGCAGTACTTC	CASSLWDSGSYEQYF
TRBV12-3/TRBV12-4	TRBJ2-5	.	.	TGTGCCAGCAGTTTGGGAACATCCCTCCGAACAGTGGGAGAGACCCAGTACTTC	CASSLGTSLRTVGETQYF
TRBV11-2	TRBJ2-1	many	.	TGTGCCAGCAGCCAATCTTTGACAGCCTACAATGAGCAGTTCTTC	CASSQSLTAYNEQFF
TRBV29-1	TRBJ2-7	many	TRBD2	TGCAGCGTCGCGGGGCTAGCGGGAGTCCACGAGCAGTACTTC	CSVAGLAGVHEQYF